The next 13 T cell receptor beta chains were all read from a single sample in a study of cytotoxic CD8 clonotypes in ibrutinib-treated CLL. TCRdb keeps only in-frame clones here, not all; method: immunoSEQ multiplex PCR. The sample has around 60,000 clones; 45% to 60% are singletons. The sequenced sample was PBMCs, obtained after 12 months of ibrutinib treatment. Source of these receptors: a human donor with chronic lymphocytic leukemia.

This clone was counted only a few times. The chain combines TRBV7-2 with TRBJ1-2; D may be TRBD1 (5 bases). Germline loops: CDR1 SGHTA, CDR2 FQGNSA. CDR3 length: 13 amino acids. The ends were cut back, 1 base at V and 3 bases at J, with 6 bases in the middle. CDR3 coding DNA: TGTGCCAGCAGCTTAGAGGGGTACTATGGCTACACCTTC. This codes for CASSLEGYYGYTF.

This clone was observed a few times. This sequence joins TRBV5-1 and TRBJ1-2; a weak D match, TRBD1 (6 bases). The CDR3 has 15 residues. V lost 0 bases, J lost 4 bases, and 13 bases lay in between. Germline CDR1 SGHRS, CDR2 YFSETQ. The CDR3 DNA reads as TGCGCCAGCAGCTTGGGAGGACAGCACCTCTATGGCTACACCTTC. Protein: CASSLGGQHLYGYTF.

The CDR3 loop reads CASSLGRANEKLFF. CDR3 DNA sequence: TGTGCCAGCAGCTTGGGCAGGGCTAATGAAAAACTGTTTTTT. The chain carries TRBV11-2 and TRBJ1-4; D perhaps matches TRBD1 (5 bases). V gave up 3 bases and J gave up 3 bases, with 8 bases separating them. CDR3 length equals 14 residues. Germline V CDR1 and CDR2: SGHAT, FQNNGV.

This clone occurred a few times. An end of the junction differs from the germline gene, which may be a read error. The chain is built from TRBV6-1 and TRBJ1-6; possibly TRBD1 for D (6 bases). CDR3 length equals 13 residues. Germline V gene data show CDR1 as MNHNS and CDR2 as SASEGT. The DNA of the CDR3 is TGTGCCAGCAGTGAATTAATAGCCGGGACACGGCTCTTT. Its protein product is CASSELIAGTRLF.

The J gene is TRBJ1-3, the V gene TRBV28; TRBD1 agrees at 7 bases. This CDR3 is built from 16 residues. The junction had 13 bases not matched to a gene; V was cut back by 7 bases and J by 4 bases. The germline V gene has CDR1 MDHEN and CDR2 SYDVKM. CDR3 DNA sequence: TGTGCCAGCACCCCTGCGGGACAGTGGTCCGGAAACACCATATATTTT. This encodes CASTPAGQWSGNTIYF.

The chain is built from TRBV16 and TRBJ2-7; 7 positions agree with TRBD1. Germline CDR1 is KGHSY and CDR2 is FQNENV. This CDR3 spans 11 amino acids. V lost 8 bases to trimming and J lost 3 bases; unmatched junction nucleotides: 1. This CDR3 is CASRQGYEQYF. CDR3 bases: TGTGCCAGCCGACAGGGCTACGAGCAGTACTTC.

J is TRBJ2-7 and V is TRBV5-1; possible D gene TRBD2, 6 bases. V was trimmed by 0 bases and J by 6 bases, leaving 7 bases between them. The CDR3 consists of 12 residues. Germline CDR1 reads SGHRS; CDR2 reads YFSETQ. CDR3 DNA sequence: TGCGCCAGCAGCTTGGTCGGGGGCGAGCAGTACTTC. Protein product: CASSLVGGEQYF.

The chain recombines TRBV5-6 with TRBJ2-7, with 7 bases aligning to TRBD2. The CDR3 spans 14 residues. Unmatched junction bases numbered 8, after V lost 5 bases and J lost 3 bases. CDR1 and CDR2 from the germline V gene are SGHDT and YYEEEE. CDR3: CASSFAGAGYEQYF. DNA of the CDR3: TGTGCCAGCAGTTTCGCGGGAGCGGGCTACGAGCAGTACTTC. Full variable domain (missing parts from reference TRBV5-6 and TRBJ2-7): DAGVTQSPTHLIKTRGQQVTLRCSPKSGHDTVSWYQQALGQGPQFIFQYYEEEERQRGNFPDRFSGHQFPNYSSELNVNALLLGDSALYLCASSFAGAGYEQYFGPGTRLTVT.

The chain links TRBV13 to TRBJ2-2; no clear D gene. Between the trimmed V and J ends, which lost 5 bases and 0 bases, there was a span of 13 bases. Germline V CDR1 and CDR2: PRHDT, FYEKMQ (reference sequence). This CDR3 comprises 16 residues. In DNA form, the CDR3 reads TGTGCCAGCAGCACCCGGACCTACGCGAACACCGGGGAGCTGTTTTTT. As protein: CASSTRTYANTGELFF.

This clone occurred a few times. The same CDR3 arises from other DNA sequences in this sample as well. The chain has TRBV28 and TRBJ1-1; D gene uncertain. This CDR3 has 14 residues. Germline CDR1 MDHEN, CDR2 SYDVKM. Trimming removed 6 bases at V and 0 bases at J, with 11 bases between. The CDR3 region has the DNA TGTGCCAGCAGCCCGGGAGCCTTGAACACTGAAGCTTTCTTT. It translates to CASSPGALNTEAFF.

The rearrangement uses TRBV19 and TRBJ2-7; possibly TRBD2 for D (5 bases). The CDR3 is made up of 14 amino acids. V was clipped by 3 bases and J by 0 bases, with 9 bases between them. The germline V gene has CDR1 LNHDA and CDR2 SQIVND (reference sequence). The CDR3 protein is CASSMSGGSYEQYF. In nucleotides, the CDR3 is TGTGCCAGTAGTATGAGCGGTGGCTCCTACGAGCAGTACTTC.

This clone was counted only a few times. The sample carries other DNA sequences with the same CDR3. The genes are TRBV27 and TRBJ1-2, with TRBD1 matching 10 bases. Germline lookup yields CDR1 MNHEY and CDR2 SMNVEV (reference sequence). The ends lost 6 bases at V and 7 bases at J; junction bases unmatched: 5. This CDR3 comprises 13 residues. The CDR3, as DNA: TGTGCCAGCAGGACAGGGGGCTCTCCTGGCTACACCTTC. Translation gives CASRTGGSPGYTF.

J is TRBJ2-7 and V is TRBV5-1; TRBD2 agrees at 8 bases. Unmatched junction bases numbered 7, after V lost 5 bases and J lost 0 bases. Germline loops: CDR1 SGHRS, CDR2 YFSETQ. CDR3 length: 15 residues. CDR3 in amino acids: CASSYMTSDSYEQYF. The CDR3 nucleotides are TGCGCCAGCAGTTATATGACTAGCGACTCCTACGAGCAGTACTTC.